The 9 T cell receptor beta chains below come from one sample, sequenced in a study of T cell repertoires in cytomegalovirus infection (dated by TCRdb to between 2019 and 2020). Instrument used: Illumina HiSeq 1500. In TCRdb, the public reads were trimmed at Q25 with fastp and aligned with MiXCR, with productive beta chains retained. Rows matching on CDR3 protein sequence are summarized as one entry with the most common DNA and genes. The sample has some 170,000 distinct CDR3 sequences on record, about a sixth of them singletons. The ten largest account for roughly 24% of the sample. The specimen sequenced was CD8+ T cells from PBMCs. Receptors originate from a human donor in good health (CMV status not recorded). Some clones in this sample may be carry-over from other donors' samples.

V is TRBV28 and J is TRBJ2-2; D is unresolved. The length of the CDR3 is 10 residues. Trimming removed 7 bases at V and 7 bases at J, with 4 bases between. Germline CDR1 MDHEN, CDR2 SYDVKM. CDR3 sequence (DNA): TGTGCCAGCAAAAGCGGGGAGCTGTTTTTT. Its translation: CASKSGELFF.

CDR3 in DNA: TGTGCCAGCAGTTTACAGGGGGCGCGAACTGAAGCTTTCTTT. This gives the protein CASSLQGARTEAFF. This sequence joins TRBV28 and TRBJ1-1; 8 positions match TRBD1. CDR1 MDHEN and CDR2 SYDVKM come from the germline V gene. The CDR3 length is 14 residues. The trim removed 2 bases at V and 5 bases at J, leaving 4 bases unmatched.

This sequence joins TRBV7-6 and TRBJ2-2; no firm D call. Trimming took 5 bases from V and 6 from J, leaving 13 bases between them. CDR3 length: 14 amino acids. Per germline, CDR1 SGHVS and CDR2 FNYEAQ. DNA of the CDR3: TGTGCCAGCAGCCCCGGTGAGGCTTCCGGGGAGCTGTTTTTT. Amino acid sequence: CASSPGEASGELFF.

The chain recombines TRBV9 with TRBJ1-2; D unclear. CDR1 and CDR2 from the germline V gene are SGDLS and YYNGEE. The CDR3 has 11 residues. Trimming took off 3 bases at V and 8 bases at J, with 8 bases between the two ends. The CDR3 bases are TGTGCCAGCAGCGCGGGAGAGGGCTACACCTTC. The encoded protein is CASSAGEGYTF. Combining the CDR3 with reference TRBV9 and TRBJ1-2 gives the whole variable domain DSGVTQTPKHLITATGQRVTLRCSPRSGDLSVYWYQQSLDQGLQFLIQYYNGEERAKGNILERFSAQQFPDLHSELNLSSLELGDSALYFCASSAGEGYTFGSGTRLTVV.

The table lists this clonotype with many counts. V and J are TRBV7-8 and TRBJ2-7, with D unclear. The CDR3 extends over 15 amino acids. Germline assignment: CDR1 SGHVS and CDR2 FQNEAQ. V lost 2 bases, J lost 0 bases, and 11 bases lay in between. The CDR3 sequence is CASSLSTGSSYEQYF. The CDR3 nucleotides read TGTGCCAGCAGCTTATCTACGGGTAGCTCCTACGAGCAGTACTTC.

Only a few counts were recorded for this clonotype. The chain carries TRBV15 and TRBJ1-1, with D unresolved. The CDR3 consists of 12 residues. CDR1 LNHNV and CDR2 YYDKDF come from the germline V gene (reference sequence). Trimming removed 2 bases from V and 2 bases from J, with 3 bases in between. Written as DNA, the CDR3 is TGTGCCACCAGCAGATCAAACACTGAAGCTTTCTTT. This translates into CATSRSNTEAFF.

This chain links TRBV6-5 with TRBJ2-1, with no clear D. Trimming removed 3 bases at V and 1 base at J, with 13 bases between. Germline values: CDR1 MNHEY, CDR2 SVGAGI. This CDR3 has 16 amino acids. The CDR3 region has the DNA TGTGCCAGCAGTTATCTATTGGCCTCTTCCTACAATGAGCAGTTCTTC. Its protein product is CASSYLLASSYNEQFF.

The gene calls are TRBV7-2 and TRBJ2-7, with TRBD1 matching 9 bases. The V segment lost 8 bases and the J segment 3 bases; nucleotides outside the gene matches: 11. Germline V gene sequence: CDR1 SGHTA, CDR2 FQGNSA. The CDR3 loop spans 15 amino acids. The CDR3 DNA reads as TGTGCCAGCGTCGTTTCGGGACAGGGTGGCTACGAGCAGTACTTC. Amino acid sequence: CASVVSGQGGYEQYF.

This chain links TRBV7-2 with TRBJ1-5; a weak D match, TRBD1 (6 bases). Germline CDR1 reads SGHTA; CDR2 reads FQGNSA. V was clipped by 2 bases and J by 7 bases, with 21 bases between them. This CDR3 has 17 residues. CDR3 in amino acids: CASSLNRAGQVYQPQHF. The CDR3 DNA reads as TGTGCCAGCAGCTTAAATAGGGCGGGACAAGTCTACCAGCCCCAGCATTTT.